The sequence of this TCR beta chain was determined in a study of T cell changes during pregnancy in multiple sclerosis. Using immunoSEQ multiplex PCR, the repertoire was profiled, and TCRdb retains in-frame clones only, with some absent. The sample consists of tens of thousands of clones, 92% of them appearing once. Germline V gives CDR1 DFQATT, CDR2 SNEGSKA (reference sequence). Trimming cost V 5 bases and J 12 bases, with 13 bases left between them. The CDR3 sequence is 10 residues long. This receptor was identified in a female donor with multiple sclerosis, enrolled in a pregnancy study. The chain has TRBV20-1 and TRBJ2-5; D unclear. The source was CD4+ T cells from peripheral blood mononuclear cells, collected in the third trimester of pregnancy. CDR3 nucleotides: TGCAGTGCTTCCGACTTTGGCGAGTACTTC. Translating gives CSASDFGEYF.